A few counts support the clone carrying this T cell receptor (beta chain). CDR3 length equals 13 residues. Per germline, CDR1 GTSNPN and CDR2 SVGIG (reference sequence). V gave up 2 bases and J gave up 3 bases; unmatched junction bases: 2. This specimen comes from a study of beta chain features in type 1 diabetes. Reverse transcribing all isolated RNA meant expressed TCRB transcripts were sequenced. The assay was immunoSEQ multiplex PCR, and TCRdb's table has in-frame clones only and misses some. The sample consists of almost 350,000 clones, around 19% of them appearing once. Sequenced sample: naive CD4+ T cells from blood. This chain uses TRBV30 with TRBJ1-1, with 8 bases matching TRBD1. This TCR derives from a woman aged 18-29 years in good health. In DNA form, the CDR3 reads TGTGCCTGGAGTTTACAGGGGGACACTGAAGCTTTCTTT. Protein: CAWSLQGDTEAFF.